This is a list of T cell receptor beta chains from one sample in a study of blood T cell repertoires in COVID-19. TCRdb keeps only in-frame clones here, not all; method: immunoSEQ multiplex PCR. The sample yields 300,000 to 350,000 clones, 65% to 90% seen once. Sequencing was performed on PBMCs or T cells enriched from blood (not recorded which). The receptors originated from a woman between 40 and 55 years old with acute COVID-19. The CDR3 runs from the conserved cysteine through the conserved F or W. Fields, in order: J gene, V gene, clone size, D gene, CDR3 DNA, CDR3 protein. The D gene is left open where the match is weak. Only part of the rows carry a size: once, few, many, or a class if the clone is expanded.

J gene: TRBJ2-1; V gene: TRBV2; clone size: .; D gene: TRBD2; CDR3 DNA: TGTGCCAGCGGAACCGAGCGGGAGTGGCAGTTCTTC; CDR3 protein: CASGTEREWQFF
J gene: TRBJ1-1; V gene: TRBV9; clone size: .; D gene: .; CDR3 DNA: TGTGCCAGCAGCGTAACCTGGGCGGGGACCGAAGCTTTCTTT; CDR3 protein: CASSVTWAGTEAFF
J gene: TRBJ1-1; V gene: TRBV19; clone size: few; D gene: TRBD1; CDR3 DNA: TGTGCCAGTAGTTCACAGGGGGACACTGAAGCTTTCTTT; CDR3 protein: CASSSQGDTEAFF
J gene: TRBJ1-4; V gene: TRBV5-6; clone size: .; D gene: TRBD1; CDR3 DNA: TGTGCCAGCAGCACCGGGACAGTGGGAACTAATGAAAAACTGTTTTTT; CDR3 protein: CASSTGTVGTNEKLFF
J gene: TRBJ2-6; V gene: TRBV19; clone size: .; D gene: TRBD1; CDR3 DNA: TGTGCCAGTAGGGACAGGGAGGATGGGGCCAACGTCCTGACTTTC; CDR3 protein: CASRDREDGANVLTF
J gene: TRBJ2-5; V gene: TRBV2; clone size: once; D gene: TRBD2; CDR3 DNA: TGTGCCAGCAGTGACCCAGGGGAGCGGGGGGGCCAAGAGACCCAGTACTTC; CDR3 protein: CASSDPGERGGQETQYF
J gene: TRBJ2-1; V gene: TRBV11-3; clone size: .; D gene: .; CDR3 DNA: TGTGCCAGCAGCTTAGATTCGACAGTCTACAATGAGCAGTTCTTC; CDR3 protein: CASSLDSTVYNEQFF
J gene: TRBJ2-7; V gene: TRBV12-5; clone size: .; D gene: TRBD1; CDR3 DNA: TGTGCTAGTGGTTTGGACTGGATGGGTGACAGGGGGCGAAATGTCGAGCAGTACTTC; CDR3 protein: CASGLDWMGDRGRNVEQYF
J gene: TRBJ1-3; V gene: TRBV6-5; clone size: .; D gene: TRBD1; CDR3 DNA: TGTGCCAGCAGTAGACAGGGGGCGAGTAACACCATATATTTT; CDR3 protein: CASSRQGASNTIYF
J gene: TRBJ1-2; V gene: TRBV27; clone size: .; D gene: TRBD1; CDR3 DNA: TGTGCCAGCAGTCACGGACAGGGTTATGGCTACACCTTC; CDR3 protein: CASSHGQGYGYTF
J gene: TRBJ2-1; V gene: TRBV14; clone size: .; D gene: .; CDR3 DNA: TGTGCCAGCAGCCCTTCCCGGACAGAAAAACTTTTCAATGAGCAGTTCTTC; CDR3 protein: CASSPSRTEKLFNEQFF
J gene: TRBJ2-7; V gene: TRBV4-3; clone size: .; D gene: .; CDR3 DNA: TGCGCCAGCAGCCAAGACCCGGACAGAAGCTCCTACGAGCAGTACTTC; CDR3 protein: CASSQDPDRSSYEQYF